A selection of T cell receptor beta chains follows, all from one sample in a study of OX40 agonist ivuxolimab in advanced cancers. Here immunoSEQ multiplex PCR was the method, and the copy in TCRdb shows in-frame clones only, minus some. Of around 77,000 clones detected, 75% to 95% appear once; the ten largest clones hold about 5.9%. The starting material was CD4+ or CD8+ T cells sorted from blood, obtained in a trial of the OX40 agonist ivuxolimab. All receptors come from an adult with an advanced solid tumor such as melanoma, head and neck, liver or kidney cancer. The CDR3 runs from the conserved cysteine through the conserved F or W.

v_gene	j_gene	CDR3aa
TRBV29-1	TRBJ2-1	CSVVRLAGGYEQFF
TRBV14	TRBJ1-1	CASSLTGSDIEAFF
TRBV9	TRBJ2-3	CASSVVEGGYTDTQYF
TRBV4-3	TRBJ2-1	CASSQGGTYNEQFF
TRBV5-1	TRBJ2-1	CASSSTDTNNEQFF
TRBV7-9	TRBJ2-7	CASGGGPSSSYEQYF
TRBV15	TRBJ1-4	CATSQGIGPNEKLFF
TRBV19	TRBJ2-7	CASSAGTGNYEQYF
TRBV7-9	TRBJ2-1	CASRPRYEKQFF
TRBV11-3	TRBJ1-1	CASSPRRTGENTEAFF
TRBV5-1	TRBJ2-3	CASSLVGQGWTDTQYF
TRBV9	TRBJ2-7	CASGLGGSYEQYF
TRBV6-5	TRBJ1-1	CASGGHMNTEAFF
TRBV4-2	TRBJ1-3	CASSHHKGQGDSGNTIYF
TRBV5-1	TRBJ2-3	CASSLVTAGGPYLFQESDTQYF
TRBV28	TRBJ2-3	CASSLLLVTDTQYF
TRBV30	TRBJ2-1	CAWSRRGTLYNEQFF
TRBV9	TRBJ1-2	CASSVGPMGGVGGYTF
TRBV6-5	TRBJ1-1	CASSYSWNTEAFF
TRBV11-2	TRBJ2-1	CASSLGRSVYNEQFF
TRBV5-4	TRBJ2-1	CASSSTTGGAYNEQFF
TRBV27	TRBJ2-6	CASSPIPSGANVLTF
TRBV29-1	TRBJ2-7	CSARTNYEQYF
TRBV27	TRBJ2-7	CASSSGISYEQYF
TRBV7-7	TRBJ1-1	CASSSGQNTEAFF
TRBV15	TRBJ2-1	CATSRSSYNEQFF
TRBV7-9	TRBJ2-3	CASSVLAGGDTQYF
TRBV7-9	TRBJ2-7	CASSSGLISYEQYF
TRBV5-6	TRBJ2-1	CASSFYGTEQFF
TRBV25-1	TRBJ2-1	CASSGTSARYNEQFF
TRBV11-3	TRBJ1-1	CASSSGQGDTEAFF
TRBV1	TRBJ1-2	CTSSSGPAAGGYTF
TRBV7-3	TRBJ2-1	CASSLFGAGENNEQFF
TRBV4-1	TRBJ1-3	CASSQDVNTIYF
TRBV4-1	TRBJ2-7	CASSAGSAYEQYF
TRBV27	TRBJ2-1	CASSHLASIAGEQFF
TRBV7-9	TRBJ2-3	CASSLAIKTSGSTDTQYF
TRBV5-5	TRBJ1-4	CASSGQRGQPGAEKLFF
TRBV7-9	TRBJ2-3	CASRRDSLTDTQYF
TRBV28	TRBJ2-3	CATHSSGSREDTQYF
TRBV28	TRBJ2-1	CASSLTAGLYNEQFF
TRBV13	TRBJ2-2	CASRLNPGELFF
TRBV29-1	TRBJ2-3	CSVPRAADTQYF
TRBV7-2	TRBJ2-3	CAIRPEVDTQYF
TRBV27	TRBJ2-7	CASSSRSGLSSYEQYF